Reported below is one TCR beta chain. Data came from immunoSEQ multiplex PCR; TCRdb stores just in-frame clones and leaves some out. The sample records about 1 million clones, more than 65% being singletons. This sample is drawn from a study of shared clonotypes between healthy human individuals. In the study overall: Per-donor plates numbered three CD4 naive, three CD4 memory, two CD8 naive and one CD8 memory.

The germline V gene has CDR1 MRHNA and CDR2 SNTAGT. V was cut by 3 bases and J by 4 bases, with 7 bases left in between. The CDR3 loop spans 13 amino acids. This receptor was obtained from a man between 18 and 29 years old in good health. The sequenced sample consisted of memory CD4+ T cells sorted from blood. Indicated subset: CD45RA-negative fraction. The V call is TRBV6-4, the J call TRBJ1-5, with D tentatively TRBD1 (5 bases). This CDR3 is CASSEKGNQPQHF. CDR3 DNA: TGTGCCAGCAGTGAAAAGGGGAATCAGCCCCAGCATTTT.